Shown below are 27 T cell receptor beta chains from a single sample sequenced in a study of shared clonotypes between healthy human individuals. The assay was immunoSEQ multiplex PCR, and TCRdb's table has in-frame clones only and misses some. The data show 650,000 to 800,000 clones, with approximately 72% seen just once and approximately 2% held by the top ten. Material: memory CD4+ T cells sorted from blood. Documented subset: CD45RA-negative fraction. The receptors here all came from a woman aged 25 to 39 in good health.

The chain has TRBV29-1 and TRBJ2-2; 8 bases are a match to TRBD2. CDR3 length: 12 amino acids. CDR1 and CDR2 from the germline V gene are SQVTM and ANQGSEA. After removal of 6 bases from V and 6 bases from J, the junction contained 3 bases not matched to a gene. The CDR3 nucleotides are TGCAGCGTCTGGACTAGCTCCGGGGAGCTGTTTTTT. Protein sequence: CSVWTSSGELFF.

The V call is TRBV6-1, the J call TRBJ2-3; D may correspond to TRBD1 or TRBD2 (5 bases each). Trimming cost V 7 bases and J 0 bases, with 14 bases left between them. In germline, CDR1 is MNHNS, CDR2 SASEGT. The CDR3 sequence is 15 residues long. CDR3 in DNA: TGTGCCAGCACCCCCGGGACCTCCAGCACAGATACGCAGTATTTT. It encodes CASTPGTSSTDTQYF.

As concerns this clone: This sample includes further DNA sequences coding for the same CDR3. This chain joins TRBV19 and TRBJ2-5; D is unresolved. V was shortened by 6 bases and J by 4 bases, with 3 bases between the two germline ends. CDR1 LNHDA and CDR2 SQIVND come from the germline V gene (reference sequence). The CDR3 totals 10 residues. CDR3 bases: TGTGCCAGTAGGGGAGAGACCCAGTACTTC. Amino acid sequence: CASRGETQYF.

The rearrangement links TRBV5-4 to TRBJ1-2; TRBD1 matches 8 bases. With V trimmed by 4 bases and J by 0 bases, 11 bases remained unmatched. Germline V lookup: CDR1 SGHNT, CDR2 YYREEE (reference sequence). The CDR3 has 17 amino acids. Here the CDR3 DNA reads TGTGCCAGCAGCAGGCTAACGACAGGGGCAACTAACTATGGCTACACCTTC. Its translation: CASSRLTTGATNYGYTF.

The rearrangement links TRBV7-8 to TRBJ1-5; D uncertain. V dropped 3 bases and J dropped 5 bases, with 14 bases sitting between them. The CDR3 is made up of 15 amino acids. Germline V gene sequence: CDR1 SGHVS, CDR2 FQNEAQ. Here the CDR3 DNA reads TGTGCCAGCAGCTTGGCAGGAGGAGCCTATCAGCCCCAGCATTTT. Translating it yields CASSLAGGAYQPQHF.

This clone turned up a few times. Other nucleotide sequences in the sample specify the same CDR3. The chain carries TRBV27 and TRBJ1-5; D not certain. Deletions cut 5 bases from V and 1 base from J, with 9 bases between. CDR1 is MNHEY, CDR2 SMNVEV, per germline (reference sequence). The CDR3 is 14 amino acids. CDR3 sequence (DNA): TGTGCCAGCAGTCTGAGGGAGAGCAATCAGCCCCAGCATTTT. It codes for CASSLRESNQPQHF.

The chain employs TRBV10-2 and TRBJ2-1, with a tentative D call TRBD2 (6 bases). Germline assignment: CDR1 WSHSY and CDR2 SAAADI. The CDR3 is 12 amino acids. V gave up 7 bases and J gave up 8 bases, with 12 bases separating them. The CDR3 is CASTQEGYEQFF. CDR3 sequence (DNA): TGCGCCAGCACTCAGGAGGGTTATGAGCAGTTCTTC.

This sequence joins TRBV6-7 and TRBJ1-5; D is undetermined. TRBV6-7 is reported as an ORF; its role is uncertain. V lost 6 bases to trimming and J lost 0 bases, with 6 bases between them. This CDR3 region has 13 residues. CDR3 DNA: TGTGCCAGCAGACCTTATAGCAATCAGCCCCAGCATTTT. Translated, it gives CASRPYSNQPQHF.

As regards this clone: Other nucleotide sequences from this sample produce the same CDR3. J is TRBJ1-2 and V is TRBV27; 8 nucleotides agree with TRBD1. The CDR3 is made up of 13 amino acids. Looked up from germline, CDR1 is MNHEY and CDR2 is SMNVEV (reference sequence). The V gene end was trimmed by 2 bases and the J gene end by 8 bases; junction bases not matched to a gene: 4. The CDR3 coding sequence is TGTGCCAGCAGTTTAACAGGGGGGTACGGCTACACCTTC. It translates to CASSLTGGYGYTF.

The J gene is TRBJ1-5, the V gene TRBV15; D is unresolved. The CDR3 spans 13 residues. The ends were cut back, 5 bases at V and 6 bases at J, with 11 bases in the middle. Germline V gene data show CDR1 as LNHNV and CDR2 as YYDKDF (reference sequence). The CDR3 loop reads CATSPSRIQPQHF. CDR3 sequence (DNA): TGTGCCACCAGCCCATCCCGAATTCAGCCCCAGCATTTT.

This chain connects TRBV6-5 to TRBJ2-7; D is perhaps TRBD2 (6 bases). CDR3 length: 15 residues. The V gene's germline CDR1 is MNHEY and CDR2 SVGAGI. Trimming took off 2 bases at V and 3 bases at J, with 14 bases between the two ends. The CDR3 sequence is CASSYTLASGYEQYF. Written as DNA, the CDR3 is TGTGCCAGCAGTTACACACTAGCCTCCGGCTACGAGCAGTACTTC.

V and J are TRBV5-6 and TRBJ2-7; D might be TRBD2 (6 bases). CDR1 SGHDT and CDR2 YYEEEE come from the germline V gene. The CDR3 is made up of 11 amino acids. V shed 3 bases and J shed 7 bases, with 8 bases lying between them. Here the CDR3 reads CASSWGEEQYF. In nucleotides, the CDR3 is TGTGCCAGCAGCTGGGGGGAAGAGCAGTACTTC.

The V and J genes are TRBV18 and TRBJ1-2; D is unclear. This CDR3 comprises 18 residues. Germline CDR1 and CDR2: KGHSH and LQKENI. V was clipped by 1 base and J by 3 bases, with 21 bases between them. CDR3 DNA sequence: TGTGCCAGCTCACCACGAAGAGAGTTGGACGTGAGGCACTATGGCTACACCTTC. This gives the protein CASSPRRELDVRHYGYTF.

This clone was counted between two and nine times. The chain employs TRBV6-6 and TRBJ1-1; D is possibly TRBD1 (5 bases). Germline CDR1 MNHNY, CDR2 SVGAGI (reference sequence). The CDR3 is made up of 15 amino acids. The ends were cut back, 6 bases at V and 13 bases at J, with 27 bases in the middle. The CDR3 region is CASRHTRGDEATGFF. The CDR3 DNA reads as TGTGCCAGCAGACATACGAGGGGTGATGAGGCTACAGGTTTCTTT.

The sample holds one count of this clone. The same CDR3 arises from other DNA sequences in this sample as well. For the CDR3, the DNA is TGCGCCAGCTCCTTGAGCGGGGCCCAAGAGACCCAGTACTTC. Translated, it gives CASSLSGAQETQYF. The rearrangement joins TRBV5-1 to TRBJ2-5; 7 nucleotides align to TRBD2. The J segment lost 1 base and the V segment lost 7 bases, leaving 7 bases of the junction unmatched. The CDR3 extends over 14 amino acids. CDR1 and CDR2 from the germline V gene are SGHRS and YFSETQ. Filled out from reference TRBV5-1 and TRBJ2-5, the complete variable domain reads KAGVTQTPRYLIKTRGQQVTLSCSPISGHRSVSWYQQTPGQGLQFLFEYFSETQRNKGNFPGRFSGRQFSNSRSEMNVSTLELGDSALYLCASSLSGAQETQYFGPGTRLLVL.

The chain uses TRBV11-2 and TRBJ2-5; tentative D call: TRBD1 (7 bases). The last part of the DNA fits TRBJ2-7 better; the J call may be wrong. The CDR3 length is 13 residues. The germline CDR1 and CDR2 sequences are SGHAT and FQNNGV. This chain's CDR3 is CASRFTGEDEQYF. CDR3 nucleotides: TGTGCCAGCAGGTTTACAGGGGAGGACGAGCAGTACTTC.

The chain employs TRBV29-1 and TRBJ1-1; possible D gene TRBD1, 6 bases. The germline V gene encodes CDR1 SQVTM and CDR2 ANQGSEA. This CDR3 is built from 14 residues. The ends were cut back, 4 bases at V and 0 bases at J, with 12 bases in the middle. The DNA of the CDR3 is TGCAGCGTTGGGGGAGGGACATTGAACACTGAAGCTTTCTTT. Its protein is CSVGGGTLNTEAFF.

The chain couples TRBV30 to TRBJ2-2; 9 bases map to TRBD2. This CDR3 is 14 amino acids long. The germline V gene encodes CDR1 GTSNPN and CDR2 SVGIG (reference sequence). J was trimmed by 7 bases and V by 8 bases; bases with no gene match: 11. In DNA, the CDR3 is TGTGCCGGACCAAGTAGCGGGAGTGACGGGGAGCTGTTTTTT. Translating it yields CAGPSSGSDGELFF.

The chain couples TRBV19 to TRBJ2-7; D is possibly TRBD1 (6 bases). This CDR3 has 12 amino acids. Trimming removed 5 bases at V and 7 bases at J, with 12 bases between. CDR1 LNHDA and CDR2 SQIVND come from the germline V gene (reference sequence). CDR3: CASSSKQGEQYF. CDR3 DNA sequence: TGTGCCAGTAGTTCCAAACAGGGAGAGCAGTACTTC. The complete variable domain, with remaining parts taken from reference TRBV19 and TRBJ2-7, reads DGGITQSPKYLFRKEGQNVTLSCEQNLNHDAMYWYRQDPGQGLRLIYYSQIVNDFQKGDIAEGYSVSREKKESFPLTVTSAQKNPTAFYLCASSSKQGEQYFGPGTRLTVT.

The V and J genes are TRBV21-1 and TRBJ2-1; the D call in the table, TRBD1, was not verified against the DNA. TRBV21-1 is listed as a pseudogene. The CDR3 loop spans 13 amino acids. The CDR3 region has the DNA TGTGCCAGCAGCGAGACAGGGCGGGATGAGCAGTTCTTC. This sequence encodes CASSETGRDEQFF.

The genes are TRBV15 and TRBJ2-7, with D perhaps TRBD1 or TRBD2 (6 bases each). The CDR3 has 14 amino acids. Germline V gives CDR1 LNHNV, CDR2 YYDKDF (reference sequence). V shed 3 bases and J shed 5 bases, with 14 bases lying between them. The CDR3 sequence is CATSRVGGVHEQYF. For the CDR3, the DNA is TGTGCCACCAGCAGGGTCGGGGGCGTGCACGAGCAGTACTTC.

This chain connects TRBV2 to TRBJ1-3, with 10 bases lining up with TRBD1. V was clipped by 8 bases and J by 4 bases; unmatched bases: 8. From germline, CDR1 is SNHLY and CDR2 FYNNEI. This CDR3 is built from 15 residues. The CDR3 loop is CASGDRGIPGNTIYF. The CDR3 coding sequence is TGTGCCAGCGGGGACAGGGGCATCCCCGGAAACACCATATATTTT.

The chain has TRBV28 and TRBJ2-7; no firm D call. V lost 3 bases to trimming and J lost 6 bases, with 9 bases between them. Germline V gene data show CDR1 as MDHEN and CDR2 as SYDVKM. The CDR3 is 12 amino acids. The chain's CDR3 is CASSFSHFEQYF. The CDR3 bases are TGTGCCAGCAGTTTTTCCCACTTCGAGCAGTACTTC.

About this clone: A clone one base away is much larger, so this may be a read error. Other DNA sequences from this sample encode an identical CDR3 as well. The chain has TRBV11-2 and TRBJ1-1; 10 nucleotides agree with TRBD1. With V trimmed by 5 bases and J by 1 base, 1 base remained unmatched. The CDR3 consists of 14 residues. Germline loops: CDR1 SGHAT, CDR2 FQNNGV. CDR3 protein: CASSRDRGNTEAFF. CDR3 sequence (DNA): TGTGCCAGCAGCCGGGACAGGGGGAACACTGAAGCTTTCTTT.

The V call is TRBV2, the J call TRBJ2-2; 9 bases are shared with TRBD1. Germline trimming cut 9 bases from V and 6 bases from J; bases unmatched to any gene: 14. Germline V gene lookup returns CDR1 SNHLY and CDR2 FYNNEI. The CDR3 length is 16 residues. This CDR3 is CASTLHPGQGPGELFF. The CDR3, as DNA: TGTGCCAGTACTTTACACCCGGGACAGGGTCCCGGGGAGCTGTTTTTT.

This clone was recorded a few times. CDR3 DNA sequence: TGCGCCAGCAGCCTGGGACTAGCGGGTAGCTCCTACGAGCAGTACTTC. This sequence encodes CASSLGLAGSSYEQYF. This chain connects TRBV5-1 to TRBJ2-7; 12 positions agree with TRBD2. CDR3 length equals 16 residues. Germline CDR1 SGHRS, CDR2 YFSETQ. J was trimmed by 0 bases and V by 4 bases; bases with no gene match: 5. The variable domain in full, completed from reference TRBV5-1 and TRBJ2-7, reads KAGVTQTPRYLIKTRGQQVTLSCSPISGHRSVSWYQQTPGQGLQFLFEYFSETQRNKGNFPGRFSGRQFSNSRSEMNVSTLELGDSALYLCASSLGLAGSSYEQYFGPGTRLTVT.

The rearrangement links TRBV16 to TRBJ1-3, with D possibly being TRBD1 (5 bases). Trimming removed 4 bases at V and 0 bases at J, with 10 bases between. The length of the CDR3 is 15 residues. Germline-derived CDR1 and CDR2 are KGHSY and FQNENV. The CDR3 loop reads CASSRDSFSGNTIYF. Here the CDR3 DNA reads TGTGCCAGCAGCCGAGACAGCTTCTCTGGAAACACCATATATTTT.